This T cell receptor beta chain was retrieved from a study of CD8 T cells in ankylosing spondylitis. Findings and limits, study-wide: A TCR beta motif of roughly eight highly homologous variants appeared characteristic of ankylosing spondylitis blood. Reported data indicate significant enrichment of disease-linked clones within matched ankylosing spondylitis synovial fluid. Several of the motif variants were reported before in synovial fluid and blood from reactive arthritis.

This clonotype was seen a few times. Antigen unknown. Germline assignment: CDR1 DFQATT and CDR2 SNEGSKA (reference sequence). This CDR3 has 14 amino acids. With 1 base clipped from V and 4 bases from J, the junction kept 4 bases outside the gene matches. Each TCR beta library was made by quantitative 5'-RACE that incorporated molecular barcodes. One entry per CDR3 protein results from TCRdb running MiXCR on the 5' RACE reads. Of 100,000 to 150,000 distinct CDR3 sequences detected, over 6% appear once; the ten largest clones hold 9% to 15%. The rearrangement joins TRBV20-1 to TRBJ2-3; 8 nucleotides agree with TRBD2. This sequence originates from a male donor with ankylosing spondylitis or in good health (not recorded which). The sequenced sample was blood, either unsorted or a sorted T cell fraction (not recorded which). CDR3 in DNA: TGCAGTGCTAGAGGTGCGGGAGGCGCAGATACGCAGTATTTT. This codes for CSARGAGGADTQYF.